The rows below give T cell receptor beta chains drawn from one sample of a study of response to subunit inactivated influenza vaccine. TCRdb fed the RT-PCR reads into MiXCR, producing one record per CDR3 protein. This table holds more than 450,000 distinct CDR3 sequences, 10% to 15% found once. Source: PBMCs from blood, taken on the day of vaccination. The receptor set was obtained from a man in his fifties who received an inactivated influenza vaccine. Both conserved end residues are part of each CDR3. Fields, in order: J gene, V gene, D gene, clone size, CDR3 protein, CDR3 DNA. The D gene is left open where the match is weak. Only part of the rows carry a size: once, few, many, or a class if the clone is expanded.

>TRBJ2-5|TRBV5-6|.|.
CASSFTPRETQYF
TGTGCCAGCAGCTTCACCCCTCGAGAGACCCAGTACTTC
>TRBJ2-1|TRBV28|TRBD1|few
CASKVLGTASEGHNEQFF
TGTGCCAGCAAGGTTTTGGGGACAGCGTCTGAAGGCCACAATGAGCAGTTCTTC
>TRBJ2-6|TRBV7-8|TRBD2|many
CASSLVGGVAGANVLTF
TGTGCCAGCAGCTTAGTGGGGGGGGTCGCTGGGGCCAACGTCCTGACTTTC
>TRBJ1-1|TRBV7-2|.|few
CASSLRQVMNTEAFF
TGTGCCAGCAGCTTAAGACAGGTCATGAACACTGAAGCTTTCTTT
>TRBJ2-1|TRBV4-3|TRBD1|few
CASSPPDRGEDEQFF
TGCGCCAGCAGTCCCCCAGACAGGGGTGAGGATGAGCAGTTCTTC
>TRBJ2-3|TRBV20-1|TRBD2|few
CSVTGLAGTDTQYF
TGCAGTGTTACCGGGCTAGCGGGCACAGATACGCAGTATTTT
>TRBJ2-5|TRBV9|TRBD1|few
CASSVAPDRQETQYF
TGTGCCAGCAGCGTAGCCCCGGACAGGCAAGAGACCCAGTACTTC
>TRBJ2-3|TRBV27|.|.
CASSLWQDTDTQYF
TGTGCCAGCAGTTTATGGCAGGACACAGATACGCAGTATTTT
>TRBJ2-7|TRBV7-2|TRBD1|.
CASSPPGTEGYEQYF
TGTGCCAGCAGCCCCCCAGGGACAGAGGGCTACGAGCAGTACTTC
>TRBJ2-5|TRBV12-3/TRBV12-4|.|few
CASSVDSGETQYF
TGTGCCAGCAGCGTGGATTCCGGAGAGACCCAGTACTTC
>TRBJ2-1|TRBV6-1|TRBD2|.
CASTRKGTSGSYNEQFF
TGTGCCAGCACCAGGAAAGGGACAAGCGGGAGTTACAATGAGCAGTTCTTC
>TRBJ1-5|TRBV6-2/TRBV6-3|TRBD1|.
CASSTRDRVGQPQHF
TGTGCCAGCAGTACCCGTGACAGGGTAGGTCAGCCCCAGCATTTT
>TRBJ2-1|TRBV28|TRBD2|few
CASSTPRLAGGRNEQFF
TGTGCCAGCAGCACCCCCCGACTAGCGGGAGGACGCAATGAGCAGTTCTTC
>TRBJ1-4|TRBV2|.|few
CASSLTRTGANEKLFF
TGTGCCAGCAGCCTGACGCGGACTGGGGCTAATGAAAAACTGTTTTTT
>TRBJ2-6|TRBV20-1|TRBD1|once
CSATTGYDVLTF
TGCAGTGCGACGACAGGGTATGACGTCCTGACTTTC
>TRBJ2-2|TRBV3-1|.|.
CASSQWIDRSPNPNTGELFF
TGTGCCAGCAGCCAATGGATTGACAGGAGCCCAAACCCGAACACCGGGGAGCTGTTTTTT
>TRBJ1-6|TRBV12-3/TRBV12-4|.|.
CASTINRASNSPLHF
TGTGCCAGCACCATAAACAGGGCCTCGAATTCACCCCTCCACTTT